A single sample gave rise to the 5 T cell receptor beta chains below, sequenced in a study of cytomegalovirus exposure and HLA in healthy donors. The PCR made use of 60 Vbeta and 13 Jbeta primers. Assay used: immunoSEQ multiplex PCR; TCRdb lists only in-frame clones, some missing. Among around 170,000 clones, 65% to 75% were seen once, and the ten largest hold roughly 1.6%. The specimen sequenced was PBMCs. These receptors all stem from a girl between 10 and 17 years old in good health and CMV-seronegative.

The J gene is TRBJ2-1, the V gene TRBV9, with 12 bases aligning to TRBD2. CDR1 SGDLS and CDR2 YYNGEE come from the germline V gene. V was clipped by 0 bases and J by 0 bases; unmatched bases: 7. This CDR3 spans 19 amino acids. DNA of the CDR3: TGTGCCAGCAGCGTAGTCCCTAGCGGGGGGGGAAGCTCCTACAATGAGCAGTTCTTC. Translation gives CASSVVPSGGGSSYNEQFF.

The rearrangement joins TRBV6-5 to TRBJ2-3, with a possible D match to TRBD1 (5 bases). Germline V gives CDR1 MNHEY, CDR2 SVGAGI. Deletions cut 6 bases from V and 1 base from J, with 14 bases between. The CDR3 is made up of 15 amino acids. The CDR3 reads CASSLLLQGTDTQYF. The CDR3 DNA reads as TGTGCCAGCAGCCTCCTCCTACAGGGCACAGATACGCAGTATTTT.

V and J are TRBV5-1 and TRBJ1-1, with a tentative D call TRBD1 (6 bases). This CDR3 is 14 amino acids long. Trimming left V 5 bases short and J 0 bases short, with 11 bases between. Germline values: CDR1 SGHRS, CDR2 YFSETQ. CDR3 sequence reads: CASRQGSMNTEAFF. The CDR3 coding sequence is TGCGCCAGCAGGCAGGGGAGTATGAACACTGAAGCTTTCTTT.

This clone appeared a few times. The genes are TRBV4-1 and TRBJ2-1; TRBD2 matches at 9 bases. Germline values: CDR1 MGHRA, CDR2 YSYEKL. J lost 12 bases, V lost 3 bases, and 3 bases had no gene match. The CDR3 contains 12 residues. The CDR3 nucleotides are TGCGCCAGCAGCCAGGGACTAGCAGTGCAGTTCTTC. Its protein is CASSQGLAVQFF.

The chain uses TRBV6-5 and TRBJ2-7; perhaps TRBD1 as D (6 bases). CDR3 length: 13 amino acids. Trimming removed 10 bases at V and 2 bases at J, with 15 bases between. Germline CDR1 MNHEY, CDR2 SVGAGI. The CDR3 region has the DNA TGTGCCACCTCCCACCGGGACACCTACGAGCAGTACTTC. As protein: CATSHRDTYEQYF.